This is a list of T cell receptor beta chains from one sample in a study of T cell repertoires in aging, cancer and after chemotherapy. From the multiplex PCR reads, TCRdb called clonotypes with MiXCR, one entry per CDR3 protein. The data contain several thousand distinct CDR3 sequences, approximately 30% of them singletons. Sequences were obtained from blood. These receptors all come from a human donor with a blood cancer. Each CDR3 is given with its conserved first and last residue. Fields, in order: clone size, V gene, J gene, CDR3 length, D gene, CDR3 DNA, CDR3 protein. A D gene is named only where the DNA matches it firmly. Clone size is stated in some rows and not others, as once, few, many or a class when expanded.

clone size: medium-sized; V gene: TRBV6-1; J gene: TRBJ2-7; CDR3 length: 16; D gene: -; CDR3 DNA: TGTGCCAGCAGTTACGTCCCAGGCAGCGTAACCTACGAGCAGTACTTC; CDR3 protein: CASSYVPGSVTYEQYF
clone size: -; V gene: TRBV20-1; J gene: TRBJ1-5; CDR3 length: 19; D gene: TRBD1; CDR3 DNA: TGCAGTGCTAGAGATCCAGGGGGCTCTCAATCCCTTAGCAATCAGCCCCAGCATTTT; CDR3 protein: CSARDPGGSQSLSNQPQHF
clone size: few; V gene: TRBV20-1; J gene: TRBJ2-3; CDR3 length: 12; D gene: -; CDR3 DNA: TGCAGTGCGGCTAGGATGGCAGATACGCAGTATTTT; CDR3 protein: CSAARMADTQYF
clone size: -; V gene: TRBV12-3/TRBV12-4; J gene: TRBJ2-2; CDR3 length: 17; D gene: TRBD2; CDR3 DNA: TGTGCCAGCACCCCAAATAAGCGGGGGGATAACACCGGGGAGCTGTTTTTT; CDR3 protein: CASTPNKRGDNTGELFF
clone size: -; V gene: TRBV6-2/TRBV6-3; J gene: TRBJ2-5; CDR3 length: 16; D gene: TRBD2; CDR3 DNA: TGTGCCAGCAGTGAAGCTGCGGGGGGACCACAAGAGACCCAGTACTTC; CDR3 protein: CASSEAAGGPQETQYF
clone size: few; V gene: TRBV6-1; J gene: TRBJ1-2; CDR3 length: 16; D gene: TRBD1; CDR3 DNA: TGTGCCAGTCCTACGGACAGGGGCCGCTCTAACTATGGCTACACCTTC; CDR3 protein: CASPTDRGRSNYGYTF
clone size: -; V gene: TRBV6-1; J gene: TRBJ1-2; CDR3 length: 15; D gene: -; CDR3 DNA: TGTGCCAGCAGTGAAAATAGGGGTACGTTCTATGGCTACACCTTC; CDR3 protein: CASSENRGTFYGYTF
clone size: -; V gene: TRBV7-2; J gene: TRBJ2-7; CDR3 length: 13; D gene: -; CDR3 DNA: TGTGCCAGCAGCTTAGACGGGGGAGAGAAGCAGTACTTC; CDR3 protein: CASSLDGGEKQYF
clone size: -; V gene: TRBV20-1; J gene: TRBJ1-5; CDR3 length: 14; D gene: TRBD1; CDR3 DNA: TGCAGTGCTAGGGAAACAGGGGGCAATCAGCCCCAGCATTTT; CDR3 protein: CSARETGGNQPQHF
clone size: -; V gene: TRBV7-2; J gene: TRBJ2-2; CDR3 length: 12; D gene: -; CDR3 DNA: TGTGCCAGCAGCTTATTAGCCGGGGAGCTGTTTTTT; CDR3 protein: CASSLLAGELFF
clone size: once; V gene: TRBV5-1; J gene: TRBJ2-7; CDR3 length: 16; D gene: TRBD1; CDR3 DNA: TGCGCCAGCAGCAGCTTGGGACAGGGGTCGCCCCACGAGCAGTACTTC; CDR3 protein: CASSSLGQGSPHEQYF
clone size: -; V gene: TRBV11-3; J gene: TRBJ2-7; CDR3 length: 15; D gene: TRBD1; CDR3 DNA: TGTGCCAGGAGCTCGGCCGGGACAGGGGGCATCGAGCAGTACTTC; CDR3 protein: CARSSAGTGGIEQYF
clone size: -; V gene: TRBV6-2/TRBV6-3; J gene: TRBJ1-5; CDR3 length: 11; D gene: -; CDR3 DNA: TGTGCCAGCGGTTTCAACCAGCCCCAGCATTTT; CDR3 protein: CASGFNQPQHF
clone size: once; V gene: TRBV7-3; J gene: TRBJ2-1; CDR3 length: 16; D gene: TRBD2; CDR3 DNA: TGTGCCAGCAGCTTAAATCCTAGCGGGGGGGCCGGGGAGCAGTTCTTC; CDR3 protein: CASSLNPSGGAGEQFF
clone size: -; V gene: TRBV5-1; J gene: TRBJ1-1; CDR3 length: 14; D gene: -; CDR3 DNA: TGCGCCAGCAGCTTGAGCAGCTGGGACACTGAAGCTTTCTTT; CDR3 protein: CASSLSSWDTEAFF
clone size: medium-sized; V gene: TRBV29-1; J gene: TRBJ1-2; CDR3 length: 13; D gene: TRBD1; CDR3 DNA: TGCAGCGTCGGGACAGGGGATTCCTATGGCTACACCTTC; CDR3 protein: CSVGTGDSYGYTF
clone size: -; V gene: TRBV11-3; J gene: TRBJ2-5; CDR3 length: 18; D gene: TRBD2; CDR3 DNA: TGTGCCAACAGCTTGGTGGCTAGCGGGGGGTCCAGGGGGGAGACCCAGTACTTC; CDR3 protein: CANSLVASGGSRGETQYF
clone size: -; V gene: TRBV7-2; J gene: TRBJ2-3; CDR3 length: 18; D gene: -; CDR3 DNA: TGTGCCAGCAGCTTAAGGGCGGCGGGCTACTCTAGCACAGATACGCAGTATTTT; CDR3 protein: CASSLRAAGYSSTDTQYF
clone size: -; V gene: TRBV12-3/TRBV12-4; J gene: TRBJ1-1; CDR3 length: 14; D gene: TRBD1; CDR3 DNA: TGTGCCAGCAGTACTACAGGGGGACAAACTGAAGCTTTCTTT; CDR3 protein: CASSTTGGQTEAFF
clone size: -; V gene: TRBV5-5; J gene: TRBJ1-6; CDR3 length: 17; D gene: -; CDR3 DNA: TGTGCCAGCAGCTTGGACCGGGACTCCAGCTTGAATTCACCCCTCCACTTT; CDR3 protein: CASSLDRDSSLNSPLHF
clone size: medium-sized; V gene: TRBV6-1; J gene: TRBJ1-1; CDR3 length: 15; D gene: -; CDR3 DNA: TGTGCCAGCAGTTTTAATGAGGGGAGAGTCACTGAAGCTTTCTTT; CDR3 protein: CASSFNEGRVTEAFF
clone size: -; V gene: TRBV5-6; J gene: TRBJ2-7; CDR3 length: 14; D gene: TRBD2; CDR3 DNA: TGTGCCAGCAGGTCTAGCGGGGGCTCCTACGAGCAGTACTTC; CDR3 protein: CASRSSGGSYEQYF
clone size: -; V gene: TRBV5-1; J gene: TRBJ1-1; CDR3 length: 17; D gene: TRBD1; CDR3 DNA: TGCGCCAGCAGCCCGGGGTGGGTTCCCAGACAGGGGGCTGAAGCTTTCTTT; CDR3 protein: CASSPGWVPRQGAEAFF
clone size: -; V gene: TRBV11-3; J gene: TRBJ2-5; CDR3 length: 15; D gene: TRBD2; CDR3 DNA: TGTGCCAGCAGCTTGACTAGCGGGATCCAAGAGACCCAGTACTTC; CDR3 protein: CASSLTSGIQETQYF
clone size: -; V gene: TRBV5-1; J gene: TRBJ1-4; CDR3 length: 19; D gene: -; CDR3 DNA: TGCGCCAGCAGCCTCGAGCTGAAAATAGAGGGTACTACTAATGAAAAACTGTTTTTT; CDR3 protein: CASSLELKIEGTTNEKLFF
clone size: once; V gene: TRBV20-1; J gene: TRBJ2-1; CDR3 length: 12; D gene: -; CDR3 DNA: TGCAGTGTTGCGGGCGGGTTCAATGAGCAGTTCTTC; CDR3 protein: CSVAGGFNEQFF
clone size: -; V gene: TRBV6-2/TRBV6-3; J gene: TRBJ1-2; CDR3 length: 16; D gene: -; CDR3 DNA: TGTGCCAGCAGTGAAGATTACGGCGGTGGGGCCTATGGCTACACCTTC; CDR3 protein: CASSEDYGGGAYGYTF
clone size: -; V gene: TRBV6-5; J gene: TRBJ2-7; CDR3 length: 14; D gene: -; CDR3 DNA: TGTGCCATCAGTGACGATAGCGGAACCTACGAGCAGTACTTC; CDR3 protein: CAISDDSGTYEQYF
clone size: -; V gene: TRBV5-4; J gene: TRBJ1-1; CDR3 length: 16; D gene: -; CDR3 DNA: TGTGCCAGCAGCCCCGAGAGGGGCGGTATGAACACTGAAGCTTTCTTT; CDR3 protein: CASSPERGGMNTEAFF
clone size: medium-sized; V gene: TRBV29-1; J gene: TRBJ2-7; CDR3 length: 13; D gene: TRBD2; CDR3 DNA: TGCAGCGTCGTAGCGGGGGGGACCTACGAGCAGTACTTC; CDR3 protein: CSVVAGGTYEQYF
clone size: -; V gene: TRBV7-2; J gene: TRBJ2-1; CDR3 length: 15; D gene: -; CDR3 DNA: TGTGCCAGCAGCGCCCGGACAGATACCTACAATGAGCAGTTCTTC; CDR3 protein: CASSARTDTYNEQFF
clone size: medium-sized; V gene: TRBV6-5; J gene: TRBJ2-7; CDR3 length: 15; D gene: TRBD1; CDR3 DNA: TGTGCCAGCAGTCTTTACCCGGGACAGGGCTACGAGCAGTACTTC; CDR3 protein: CASSLYPGQGYEQYF
clone size: -; V gene: TRBV7-9; J gene: TRBJ2-2; CDR3 length: 18; D gene: -; CDR3 DNA: TGTGCCAGCAGCTTAGCATCGACGGGGGCTCCAGGCCCCGGGGAGCTGTTTTTT; CDR3 protein: CASSLASTGAPGPGELFF
clone size: -; V gene: TRBV12-3/TRBV12-4; J gene: TRBJ1-2; CDR3 length: 14; D gene: -; CDR3 DNA: TGTGCCAGCAGTCCCGCACAGGAAAACTATGGCTACACCTTC; CDR3 protein: CASSPAQENYGYTF
clone size: once; V gene: TRBV11-3; J gene: TRBJ2-6; CDR3 length: 17; D gene: -; CDR3 DNA: TGTGCCAGCAGCCTTACAGGGAGAACCTCTGGGGCCAACGTCCTGACTTTC; CDR3 protein: CASSLTGRTSGANVLTF
clone size: medium-sized; V gene: TRBV6-5; J gene: TRBJ2-7; CDR3 length: 12; D gene: TRBD2; CDR3 DNA: TGTGCCAGCAGGGGGAGCGGGGCCGAGCAGTACTTC; CDR3 protein: CASRGSGAEQYF
clone size: large; V gene: TRBV29-1; J gene: TRBJ2-1; CDR3 length: 12; D gene: TRBD2; CDR3 DNA: TGCAGCGTTGAGGTGACTAGCGTTGAGCAGTTCTTC; CDR3 protein: CSVEVTSVEQFF
clone size: once; V gene: TRBV7-6; J gene: TRBJ2-5; CDR3 length: 15; D gene: -; CDR3 DNA: TGTGCCAGCAGCTTAGTAGGGGGGCCCCAAGAGACCCAGTACTTC; CDR3 protein: CASSLVGGPQETQYF
clone size: few; V gene: TRBV24-1; J gene: TRBJ2-3; CDR3 length: 14; D gene: TRBD1; CDR3 DNA: TGTGCCACCGCTGACAGGGGGGTGGAAGATACGCAGTATTTT; CDR3 protein: CATADRGVEDTQYF
clone size: few; V gene: TRBV7-6; J gene: TRBJ1-2; CDR3 length: 15; D gene: TRBD1; CDR3 DNA: TGTGCCAGCAGCTTACAAGGGGGCGCACTCTATGGCTACACCTTC; CDR3 protein: CASSLQGGALYGYTF
clone size: few; V gene: TRBV6-2/TRBV6-3; J gene: TRBJ2-7; CDR3 length: 12; D gene: -; CDR3 DNA: TGTGCCAGCAGGGAGTATCGGAGCGAGCAGTACTTC; CDR3 protein: CASREYRSEQYF
clone size: -; V gene: TRBV6-1; J gene: TRBJ2-7; CDR3 length: 13; D gene: TRBD2; CDR3 DNA: TGTGCCAGCCTGGCTAGCGGGGTCCACGAGCAGTACTTC; CDR3 protein: CASLASGVHEQYF
clone size: medium-sized; V gene: TRBV29-1; J gene: TRBJ2-7; CDR3 length: 12; D gene: TRBD2; CDR3 DNA: TGCAGCGTTGCGCTAGCGGGGTACGAGCAGTACTTC; CDR3 protein: CSVALAGYEQYF
clone size: -; V gene: TRBV5-1; J gene: TRBJ1-3; CDR3 length: 13; D gene: -; CDR3 DNA: TGCGCCAGCAGCTCGCTGACTGGAAACACCATATATTTT; CDR3 protein: CASSSLTGNTIYF
clone size: medium-sized; V gene: TRBV11-3; J gene: TRBJ1-6; CDR3 length: 14; D gene: -; CDR3 DNA: TGTGCCAGCAGCTTAAAGGGTGCGAGTTCACCCCTCCACTTT; CDR3 protein: CASSLKGASSPLHF
clone size: few; V gene: TRBV6-2/TRBV6-3; J gene: TRBJ2-1; CDR3 length: 14; D gene: -; CDR3 DNA: TGTGCCAGCAGCCGTCCAGGGGTTTACAATGAGCAGTTCTTC; CDR3 protein: CASSRPGVYNEQFF
clone size: -; V gene: TRBV19; J gene: TRBJ2-2; CDR3 length: 19; D gene: TRBD2; CDR3 DNA: TGTGCCAGTATGGGGCCGGGACTAGCGGGGGGGGTCAACACCGGTGAGCTGTTTTTT; CDR3 protein: CASMGPGLAGGVNTGELFF
clone size: -; V gene: TRBV6-1; J gene: TRBJ1-5; CDR3 length: 14; D gene: -; CDR3 DNA: TGTGCCAGCAACCCATCAGGGGGCAATCAGCCCCAGCATTTT; CDR3 protein: CASNPSGGNQPQHF
clone size: -; V gene: TRBV6-1; J gene: TRBJ2-5; CDR3 length: 15; D gene: TRBD2; CDR3 DNA: TGTGCCAGCAGTGAACTAGCGGGGGGGCCAGAGACCCAGTACTTC; CDR3 protein: CASSELAGGPETQYF
clone size: medium-sized; V gene: TRBV19; J gene: TRBJ1-6; CDR3 length: 13; D gene: TRBD1; CDR3 DNA: TGTGCCAGTAGTGGGGGACAGAATTCACCCCTCCACTTT; CDR3 protein: CASSGGQNSPLHF
clone size: few; V gene: TRBV24-1; J gene: TRBJ2-1; CDR3 length: 13; D gene: -; CDR3 DNA: TGTGCCACCGCGGCTCAGGGCGGCAATGAGCAGTTCTTC; CDR3 protein: CATAAQGGNEQFF
clone size: -; V gene: TRBV19; J gene: TRBJ1-5; CDR3 length: 15; D gene: TRBD1; CDR3 DNA: TGTGCCAGTAGTAGGGGACAGGGGGCCAATCAGCCCCAGCATTTT; CDR3 protein: CASSRGQGANQPQHF